This TCR beta chain was recovered during a study of blood T cell repertoires in COVID-19. The method was immunoSEQ multiplex PCR; TCRdb's version includes in-frame clones alone and lacks a portion of them. The sample contains 100,000 or so clones, 80% to 90% of which appear only once. Cohorts were based on clinical histories the participants reported. Cohort 3 recovery required two negative PCRs, clearance, or symptom resolution. Sequencing was done on a sample of PBMCs or T cells enriched from blood (not recorded which). The sequence was collected from a woman between 45 and 60 years old who had recovered from COVID-19.

The CDR3 region is CASSMSPSHRTGLNYGYTF. For the CDR3, the DNA is TGTGCCAGTAGTATGTCTCCCTCGCACCGGACAGGACTGAACTATGGCTACACCTTC. The J gene is TRBJ1-2, the V gene TRBV19, with 7 bases lining up with TRBD1. J was trimmed by 2 bases and V by 3 bases; bases with no gene match: 18. The CDR3 is 19 residues long. Germline-derived CDR1 and CDR2 are LNHDA and SQIVND (reference sequence). The whole variable domain, filled in from reference TRBV19 and TRBJ1-2, reads DGGITQSPKYLFRKEGQNVTLSCEQNLNHDAMYWYRQDPGQGLRLIYYSQIVNDFQKGDIAEGYSVSREKKESFPLTVTSAQKNPTAFYLCASSMSPSHRTGLNYGYTFGSGTRLTVV.